The TCR beta chain described here comes from a study of blood T cell repertoires in COVID-19. This clone appeared a single time. The assay was immunoSEQ multiplex PCR, and TCRdb's table has in-frame clones only and misses some. The sample includes over 300,000 clones, roughly nine tenths of them seen just once. Germline CDR1 SGHVS, CDR2 FNYEAQ. There are 15 residues in the CDR3. The V segment lost 0 bases and the J segment 4 bases; nucleotides outside the gene matches: 5. The rearrangement joins TRBV7-6 to TRBJ2-7; 8 nucleotides agree with TRBD1. The sample comprised peripheral blood. This sequence was found in a man aged 18-30 years who had recovered from COVID-19. The CDR3 loop reads CASSLAFGQGYEQYF. CDR3 DNA: TGTGCCAGCAGCTTAGCGTTTGGACAGGGTTACGAGCAGTACTTC.